Listed below are T cell receptor beta chains from one sample, sequenced in a study of chemoradiotherapy in HPV16-positive cancers. Clones were read by immunoSEQ multiplex PCR, and TCRdb kept only the in-frame ones, dropping some. The data hold fewer than 30,000 clones, with approximately 95% observed a single time. Sample collection occurred from a patient who underwent chemoradiotherapy. The source is a human donor with HPV-associated anogenital cancer. Each CDR3 is given with its conserved first and last residue. The order of the fields is V gene, clone size, D gene, J gene, CDR3 protein, CDR3 DNA. The D gene is left open where the match is weak. Only part of the rows carry a size: once, few, many, or a class if the clone is expanded.

V gene: TRBV5-1
clone size: .
D gene: TRBD1
J gene: TRBJ2-7
CDR3 protein: CASSLAWDRNIYEQYF
CDR3 DNA: TGCGCCAGCAGCTTGGCCTGGGACAGAAATATCTACGAGCAGTACTTC

V gene: TRBV28
clone size: .
D gene: .
J gene: TRBJ1-2
CDR3 protein: CASSLGWEGSRGYTF
CDR3 DNA: TGTGCCAGCAGTTTAGGGTGGGAGGGATCAAGGGGCTACACCTTC

V gene: TRBV7-2
clone size: .
D gene: .
J gene: TRBJ2-5
CDR3 protein: CASGHTGLGQETQYF
CDR3 DNA: TGTGCCAGCGGCCATACAGGGTTAGGTCAAGAGACCCAGTACTTC

V gene: TRBV7-8
clone size: once
D gene: TRBD1
J gene: TRBJ2-7
CDR3 protein: CASSRGQASYEQYF
CDR3 DNA: TGTGCCAGCAGCCGCGGACAGGCCTCCTACGAGCAGTACTTC

V gene: TRBV7-6
clone size: .
D gene: .
J gene: TRBJ1-6
CDR3 protein: CASSSDRTSPLHF
CDR3 DNA: TGTGCCAGCAGCTCCGACAGAACCTCACCCCTCCACTTT

V gene: TRBV19
clone size: .
D gene: TRBD1
J gene: TRBJ1-1
CDR3 protein: CASTGTGGRNTEAFF
CDR3 DNA: TGTGCCAGTACCGGGACAGGGGGCCGAAACACTGAAGCTTTCTTT

V gene: TRBV7-9
clone size: .
D gene: .
J gene: TRBJ2-7
CDR3 protein: CASSPRPGEGVYEQYF
CDR3 DNA: TGTGCCAGCAGCCCGAGACCGGGGGAGGGGGTCTACGAGCAGTACTTC

V gene: TRBV28
clone size: .
D gene: .
J gene: TRBJ2-7
CDR3 protein: CASSFAGATRYEQYF
CDR3 DNA: TGTGCCAGCAGTTTCGCTGGGGCCACCCGATACGAGCAGTACTTC

V gene: TRBV2
clone size: .
D gene: .
J gene: TRBJ2-7
CDR3 protein: CASSEGAGPFEQYF
CDR3 DNA: TGTGCCAGCAGTGAGGGTGCAGGGCCTTTCGAGCAGTACTTC

V gene: TRBV28
clone size: .
D gene: .
J gene: TRBJ1-4
CDR3 protein: CASSRQVATNEKLFF
CDR3 DNA: TGTGCCAGCAGTCGACAGGTTGCGACTAATGAAAAACTGTTTTTT

V gene: TRBV5-4
clone size: once
D gene: TRBD2
J gene: TRBJ2-1
CDR3 protein: CASSLGGTSGRDEQFF
CDR3 DNA: TGTGCCAGCAGCTTGGGGGGGACTAGCGGGAGAGATGAGCAGTTCTTC

V gene: TRBV7-2
clone size: once
D gene: TRBD1
J gene: TRBJ2-7
CDR3 protein: CASRGQGNYEQYF
CDR3 DNA: TGTGCCAGCAGGGGACAGGGGAACTACGAGCAGTACTTC

V gene: TRBV28
clone size: .
D gene: TRBD1
J gene: TRBJ1-2
CDR3 protein: CASSSGGQGARGYTF
CDR3 DNA: TGTGCCAGCAGTTCAGGGGGACAGGGGGCGCGGGGCTACACCTTC

V gene: TRBV5-1
clone size: .
D gene: .
J gene: TRBJ1-2
CDR3 protein: CASSLADGSYGYTF
CDR3 DNA: TGCGCCAGCAGCTTGGCGGACGGCTCCTATGGCTACACCTTC

V gene: TRBV9
clone size: .
D gene: TRBD2
J gene: TRBJ2-5
CDR3 protein: CASSGTSGVYQETQYF
CDR3 DNA: TGTGCCAGCAGCGGTACTAGCGGGGTGTACCAAGAGACCCAGTACTTC

V gene: TRBV7-9
clone size: .
D gene: TRBD2
J gene: TRBJ2-2
CDR3 protein: CASSSGGADTGELFF
CDR3 DNA: TGTGCCAGCAGCTCGGGGGGGGCCGACACCGGGGAGCTGTTTTTT

V gene: TRBV10-3
clone size: .
D gene: TRBD1
J gene: TRBJ2-2
CDR3 protein: CAISGQGGTGELFF
CDR3 DNA: TGTGCCATCAGTGGACAGGGCGGCACCGGGGAGCTGTTTTTT

V gene: TRBV7-2
clone size: .
D gene: TRBD1
J gene: TRBJ2-3
CDR3 protein: CASRPTGSSTDTQYF
CDR3 DNA: TGTGCCAGCAGACCGACAGGGAGCAGCACAGATACGCAGTATTTT

V gene: TRBV5-5
clone size: .
D gene: .
J gene: TRBJ2-1
CDR3 protein: CASSFGQSYNEQFF
CDR3 DNA: TGTGCCAGCAGCTTTGGACAGTCCTACAATGAGCAGTTCTTC

V gene: TRBV19
clone size: .
D gene: .
J gene: TRBJ1-1
CDR3 protein: CASSIVGRADTEAFF
CDR3 DNA: TGTGCCAGTAGTATAGTAGGCAGGGCGGACACTGAAGCTTTCTTT

V gene: TRBV27
clone size: once
D gene: .
J gene: TRBJ1-2
CDR3 protein: CASSPGQNYGYTF
CDR3 DNA: TGTGCCAGCAGCCCTGGACAGAACTATGGCTACACCTTC

V gene: TRBV19
clone size: .
D gene: .
J gene: TRBJ2-7
CDR3 protein: CASSISTHSYEQYF
CDR3 DNA: TGTGCCAGTAGTATTTCTACACACTCCTACGAGCAGTACTTC

V gene: TRBV18
clone size: once
D gene: .
J gene: TRBJ2-3
CDR3 protein: CASSPISSDTQYF
CDR3 DNA: TGTGCCAGCTCACCAATTTCGTCGGATACGCAGTATTTT

V gene: TRBV10-3
clone size: .
D gene: .
J gene: TRBJ2-3
CDR3 protein: CAISEGIGTDTQYF
CDR3 DNA: TGTGCCATCAGTGAGGGAATAGGTACGGATACGCAGTATTTT

V gene: TRBV2
clone size: .
D gene: .
J gene: TRBJ1-5
CDR3 protein: CASSPRGSQISNQPQHF
CDR3 DNA: TGTGCCAGCAGTCCCCGGGGCTCACAGATTAGCAATCAGCCCCAGCATTTT

V gene: TRBV12-5
clone size: .
D gene: .
J gene: TRBJ1-1
CDR3 protein: CASGKEEDTEAFF
CDR3 DNA: TGTGCTAGTGGTAAGGAGGAGGACACTGAAGCTTTCTTT

V gene: TRBV6-5
clone size: .
D gene: .
J gene: TRBJ1-6
CDR3 protein: CASRTGQRGSPLHF
CDR3 DNA: TGTGCCAGCAGGACTGGACAGAGGGGTTCACCCCTCCACTTT

V gene: TRBV10-3
clone size: .
D gene: .
J gene: TRBJ1-1
CDR3 protein: CAISGQTSTEAFF
CDR3 DNA: TGTGCCATCAGTGGGCAGACAAGCACTGAAGCTTTCTTT

V gene: TRBV5-5
clone size: .
D gene: .
J gene: TRBJ1-6
CDR3 protein: CASSPWDGTNSPLHF
CDR3 DNA: TGTGCCAGCAGCCCATGGGACGGAACGAATTCACCCCTCCACTTT

V gene: TRBV19
clone size: .
D gene: TRBD1
J gene: TRBJ1-2
CDR3 protein: CASRDRGLLNYGYTF
CDR3 DNA: TGTGCCAGTCGGGACAGGGGGCTCTTAAACTATGGCTACACCTTC

V gene: TRBV5-4
clone size: .
D gene: .
J gene: TRBJ2-7
CDR3 protein: CASSWGDSSYEQYF
CDR3 DNA: TGTGCCAGCAGCTGGGGGGATAGCTCCTACGAGCAGTACTTC

V gene: TRBV28
clone size: .
D gene: .
J gene: TRBJ2-3
CDR3 protein: CATGTLTDTQYF
CDR3 DNA: TGTGCCACCGGGACCCTCACAGATACGCAGTATTTT

V gene: TRBV7-3
clone size: once
D gene: .
J gene: TRBJ2-1
CDR3 protein: CASSLRGAAYNEQFF
CDR3 DNA: TGTGCCAGCAGCTTACGGGGGGCCGCCTACAATGAGCAGTTCTTC

V gene: TRBV11-2
clone size: .
D gene: .
J gene: TRBJ1-1
CDR3 protein: CASSLGSENTEAFF
CDR3 DNA: TGTGCCAGCAGCTTAGGGTCGGAGAACACTGAAGCTTTCTTT

V gene: TRBV7-8
clone size: .
D gene: .
J gene: TRBJ2-1
CDR3 protein: CASSFDKLARGWNEQFF
CDR3 DNA: TGTGCCAGCAGCTTCGATAAACTAGCAAGAGGGTGGAATGAGCAGTTCTTC

V gene: TRBV4-1
clone size: .
D gene: TRBD1
J gene: TRBJ2-2
CDR3 protein: CASSQGMRGQAAGELFF
CDR3 DNA: TGCGCCAGCAGCCAAGGGATGAGGGGGCAGGCGGCCGGGGAGCTGTTTTTT

V gene: TRBV9
clone size: .
D gene: TRBD2
J gene: TRBJ2-7
CDR3 protein: CASSARQSRGGEQYF
CDR3 DNA: TGTGCCAGCAGCGCCCGACAGTCCCGGGGGGGGGAGCAGTACTTC

V gene: TRBV28
clone size: .
D gene: TRBD2
J gene: TRBJ2-2
CDR3 protein: CASSVLAGVTGELFF
CDR3 DNA: TGTGCCAGCAGTGTACTAGCGGGAGTTACCGGGGAGCTGTTTTTT

V gene: TRBV29-1
clone size: .
D gene: TRBD1
J gene: TRBJ1-1
CDR3 protein: CSGDRGDTEAFF
CDR3 DNA: TGCAGCGGTGACAGGGGCGACACTGAAGCTTTCTTT

V gene: TRBV6-5
clone size: .
D gene: TRBD1
J gene: TRBJ1-1
CDR3 protein: CASSTRDRETEAFF
CDR3 DNA: TGTGCCAGCAGTACCCGGGACAGGGAAACTGAAGCTTTCTTT

V gene: TRBV5-1
clone size: .
D gene: TRBD1
J gene: TRBJ2-1
CDR3 protein: CASSSTGSPYNEQFF
CDR3 DNA: TGCGCCAGCAGCTCGACAGGGAGCCCCTACAATGAGCAGTTCTTC

V gene: TRBV6-1
clone size: .
D gene: .
J gene: TRBJ1-3
CDR3 protein: CASSEGQVSGNTIYF
CDR3 DNA: TGTGCCAGCAGTGAAGGACAGGTCTCTGGAAACACCATATATTTT